The next 16 T cell receptor beta chains were all read from a single sample in a study of post-analysis software for immune sequencing data. cDNA libraries for TCR beta contained unique molecular identifiers. TCRdb re-derived calls from the PCR reads in MiXCR, one entry per CDR3 protein. Among roughly 600,000 distinct CDR3 sequences listed, 40% to 50% were seen once. Points from the study as a whole: Relative to controls, patients had 4 or 5 TRBV segments at higher frequency, with TRBV5-6, TRBV5-1 and TRBV20-1 among these.

No antigen has been assigned to these receptors. Sequencing was performed on blood. The receptors stem from a girl aged 5-17 years with multiple sclerosis.

This clonotype was found a few times. The chain combines TRBV20-1 with TRBJ2-1; 13 nucleotides match TRBD2. Germline values: CDR1 DFQATT, CDR2 SNEGSKA (reference sequence). Trimming took 1 base from V and 12 from J; bases not matched to a gene: 12. This CDR3 has 16 amino acids. This chain's CDR3 is CSARVADGLAGVGQFF. In nucleotides, the CDR3 is TGCAGTGCTAGAGTGGCGGATGGACTAGCGGGAGTTGGGCAGTTCTTC.

This clonotype was seen a few times. The chain joins TRBV20-1 to TRBJ1-5; D unresolved. Between the trimmed V and J ends, which lost 0 bases and 0 bases, there was a span of 15 bases. This CDR3 region has 17 residues. Germline loops: CDR1 DFQATT, CDR2 SNEGSKA (reference sequence). The CDR3 spells CSARDLSPSYSNQPQHF. CDR3 nucleotides: TGCAGTGCTAGAGATCTTTCCCCCTCATATAGCAATCAGCCCCAGCATTTT.

This clonotype was detected ten times or more. The chain recombines TRBV10-3 with TRBJ2-1; TRBD2 might be the D (5 bases). Trimming removed 10 bases from V and 6 bases from J, with 22 bases in between. Germline V gene lookup returns CDR1 ENHRY and CDR2 SYGVKD. This CDR3 is built from 15 residues. In DNA, the CDR3 is TGTGCCACTCAACAACTAGAGAGGGCTCGCAATGAGCAGTTCTTC. As protein: CATQQLERARNEQFF.

This clonotype showed up just a few times. This chain uses TRBV30 with TRBJ2-3; 11 positions agree with TRBD2. CDR1 is GTSNPN and CDR2 is SVGIG in the germline V gene (reference sequence). This CDR3 contains 14 residues. V was pared by 8 bases and J by 7 bases, with 11 bases of the junction left unmatched. CDR3 protein: CARDSTSGSYTQYF. The CDR3 coding sequence is TGTGCCCGTGATTCCACTAGCGGGAGTTATACGCAGTATTTT.

This clonotype was picked up a small number of times. The genes are TRBV9 and TRBJ2-1; a possible D gene is TRBD2 (6 bases). The germline CDR1 and CDR2 sequences are SGDLS and YYNGEE. The CDR3 extends over 15 amino acids. V dropped 3 bases and J dropped 5 bases, with 15 bases sitting between them. The CDR3 DNA sequence: TGTGCCAGCAGCGACGTAGCGGAGCCCCACAATGAGCAGTTCTTC. It yields the protein CASSDVAEPHNEQFF.

The genes are TRBV13 and TRBJ2-7; 8 bases line up with TRBD2. The CDR3 covers 15 residues. V lost 4 bases and J lost 2; bases outside the gene matches: 7. Germline V gene data show CDR1 as PRHDT and CDR2 as FYEKMQ (reference sequence). CDR3 sequence: CASSSRTSLTYEQYF. Written as DNA, the CDR3 is TGTGCCAGCAGCTCCCGGACTAGCCTTACCTACGAGCAGTACTTC.

In this sample, this clonotype turned up a few times. CDR3 sequence: CASSRVPYEQYF. The DNA for the CDR3 is TGTGCCAGCAGCCGAGTACCCTACGAGCAGTACTTC. The J gene is TRBJ2-7, the V gene TRBV3-1; D gene ambiguous. Trimming shortened V by 4 bases and J by 2 bases, and 6 bases separated the two germline ends. CDR1 LGHDT and CDR2 YNNKEL come from the germline V gene (reference sequence). There are 12 residues in the CDR3.

V and J are TRBV29-1 and TRBJ2-1; D uncertain. Germline values: CDR1 SQVTM, CDR2 ANQGSEA. The V and J ends lost 4 bases and 8 bases respectively, with 15 bases between them. The CDR3 loop spans 13 amino acids. Here the CDR3 DNA reads TGCAGCGTTGCCCGGGTGGGTGGGTATGAGCAGTTCTTC. Translated: CSVARVGGYEQFF.

This clonotype has just a few counts. V is TRBV6-2 or TRBV6-3 and J is TRBJ2-7; 9 nucleotides align to TRBD1. V lost 5 bases and J lost 6; bases outside the gene matches: 8. The V gene's germline CDR1 is MNHEY and CDR2 SVGEGT. The CDR3 covers 14 residues. The CDR3 DNA is TGTGCCAGCAGTCCCGGGACAGGGTCACTCGAGCAGTACTTC. This codes for CASSPGTGSLEQYF.

The chain couples TRBV6-2 or TRBV6-3 to TRBJ1-5, with D unclear. The ends were cut back, 6 bases at V and 5 bases at J, with 14 bases in the middle. Germline loops: CDR1 MNHEY, CDR2 SVGEGT. This CDR3 has 14 amino acids. The CDR3: CASSIRRRDQPQHF. CDR3 sequence (DNA): TGTGCCAGCAGCATTCGACGGAGGGATCAGCCCCAGCATTTT.

CDR3 loop: CAISESLGTQETQYF. The CDR3 DNA reads as TGTGCCATCAGTGAGTCACTTGGGACTCAAGAGACCCAGTACTTC. This chain joins TRBV10-3 and TRBJ2-5, with a tentative D call TRBD2 (6 bases). Germline V lookup: CDR1 ENHRY, CDR2 SYGVKD. V was cut by 0 bases and J by 2 bases, with 10 bases left in between. This CDR3 spans 15 amino acids.

As regards this clonotype: One end of the junction does not line up with germline, which may come from a read error. Written as DNA, the CDR3 is TGCAGGGCTAATGGGGGGTACACTGAAGCTTTCTTT. It is translated as CRANGGYTEAFF. The rearrangement joins TRBV20-1 to TRBJ1-1, with D possibly being TRBD1 (5 bases). Germline lookup yields CDR1 DFQATT and CDR2 SNEGSKA (reference sequence). The CDR3 covers 12 residues.

This sequence joins TRBV18 and TRBJ2-7; the D gene is possibly TRBD1 (6 bases). Per the germline V gene, CDR1 is KGHSH and CDR2 is LQKENI. The length of the CDR3 is 15 residues. V was cut by 3 bases and J by 0 bases, with 12 bases left in between. The chain's CDR3 is CASSPWDKSSYEQYF. CDR3 nucleotides: TGTGCCAGCTCACCTTGGGACAAGAGCTCCTACGAGCAGTACTTC.

The chain joins TRBV20-1 to TRBJ2-5; 7 bases line up with TRBD1. The assigned J gene may be wrong: the sequence end matches TRBJ2-7 better. The CDR3 covers 14 residues. Germline assignment: CDR1 DFQATT and CDR2 SNEGSKA (reference sequence). The CDR3 reads CSAIDRDITYEQYF. The CDR3 DNA is TGCAGTGCTATTGACAGGGATATTACCTACGAGCAGTACTTC.

This clonotype turned up a few times. The chain employs TRBV20-1 and TRBJ2-1, with 12 bases that match TRBD2. Germline-derived CDR1 and CDR2 are DFQATT and SNEGSKA (reference sequence). The V segment lost 6 bases and the J segment 9 bases; nucleotides outside the gene matches: 6. The CDR3 runs to 13 residues. The CDR3 spells CSAGTSGWGEQFF. As DNA, the CDR3 is TGCAGTGCCGGGACTAGCGGGTGGGGTGAGCAGTTCTTC.

V gene TRBV24-1 combines with J gene TRBJ2-1, with D unclear. V dropped 4 bases and J dropped 6 bases, with 12 bases sitting between them. The CDR3 covers 14 residues. The germline gives CDR1 KGHDR, CDR2 SFDVKD. CDR3 in DNA: TGTGCCACCAGTGACCCCGTATTCCCCAATGAGCAGTTCTTC. This translates into CATSDPVFPNEQFF.